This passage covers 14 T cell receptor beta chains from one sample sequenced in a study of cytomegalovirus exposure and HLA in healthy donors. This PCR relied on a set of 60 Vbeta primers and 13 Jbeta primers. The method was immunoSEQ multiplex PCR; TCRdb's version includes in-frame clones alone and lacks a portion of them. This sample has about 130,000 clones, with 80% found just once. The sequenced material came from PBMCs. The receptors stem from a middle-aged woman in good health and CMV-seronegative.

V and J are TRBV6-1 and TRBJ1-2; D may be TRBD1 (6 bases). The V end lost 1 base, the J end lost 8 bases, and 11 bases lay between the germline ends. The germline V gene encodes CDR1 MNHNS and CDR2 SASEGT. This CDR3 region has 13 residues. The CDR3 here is CASSEGGQGGYTF. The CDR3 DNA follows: TGTGCCAGCAGTGAAGGGGGTCAGGGGGGCTACACCTTC.

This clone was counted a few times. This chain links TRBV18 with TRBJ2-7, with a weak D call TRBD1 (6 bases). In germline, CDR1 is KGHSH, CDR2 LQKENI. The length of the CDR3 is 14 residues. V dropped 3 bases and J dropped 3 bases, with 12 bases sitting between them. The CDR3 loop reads CASSPGQQFYEQYF. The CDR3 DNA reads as TGTGCCAGCTCACCGGGACAACAATTCTACGAGCAGTACTTC.

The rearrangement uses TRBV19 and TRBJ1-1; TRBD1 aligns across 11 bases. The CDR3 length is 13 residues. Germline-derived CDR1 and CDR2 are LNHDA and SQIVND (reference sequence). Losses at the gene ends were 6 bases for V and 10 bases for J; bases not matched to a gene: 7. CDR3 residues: CASRGTGGFRAFF. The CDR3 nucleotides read TGTGCCAGTAGAGGGACAGGGGGGTTTAGAGCTTTCTTT.

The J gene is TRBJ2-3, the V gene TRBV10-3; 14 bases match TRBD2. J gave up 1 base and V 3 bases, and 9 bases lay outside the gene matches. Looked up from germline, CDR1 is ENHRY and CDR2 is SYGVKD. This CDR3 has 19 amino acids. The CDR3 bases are TGTGCCATCAGTGATACCGGGACTAGCGGGAGATGGGGCACAGATACGCAGTATTTT. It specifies CAISDTGTSGRWGTDTQYF.

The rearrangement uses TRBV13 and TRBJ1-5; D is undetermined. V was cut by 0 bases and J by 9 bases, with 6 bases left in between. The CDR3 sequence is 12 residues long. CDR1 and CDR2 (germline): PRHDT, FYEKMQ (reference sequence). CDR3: CASSLGLGPQHF. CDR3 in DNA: TGTGCCAGCAGCTTAGGCCTAGGGCCCCAGCATTTT.

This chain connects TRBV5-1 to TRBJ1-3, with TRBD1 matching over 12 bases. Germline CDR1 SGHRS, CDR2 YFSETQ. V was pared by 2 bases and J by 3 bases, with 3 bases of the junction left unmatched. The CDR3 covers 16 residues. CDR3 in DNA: TGCGCCAGCAGCTTTGGGACAGGGGGCCTTGGAAACACCATATATTTT. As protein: CASSFGTGGLGNTIYF.

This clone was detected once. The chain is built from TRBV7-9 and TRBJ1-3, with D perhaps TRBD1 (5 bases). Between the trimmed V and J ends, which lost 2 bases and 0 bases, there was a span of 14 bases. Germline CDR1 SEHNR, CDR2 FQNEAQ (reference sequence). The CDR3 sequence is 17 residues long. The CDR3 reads CASSLWGGTISGNTIYF. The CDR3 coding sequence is TGTGCCAGCAGCTTATGGGGAGGGACCATCTCTGGAAACACCATATATTTT.

The CDR3 reads CASSRTGGLNTGELFF. The CDR3 DNA reads as TGTGCCAGCAGCCGGACAGGGGGACTAAACACCGGGGAGCTGTTTTTT. The chain carries TRBV5-4 and TRBJ2-2, with TRBD1 matching 10 bases. This CDR3 is 16 amino acids long. The trim removed 4 bases at V and 2 bases at J, leaving 5 bases unmatched. Germline V lookup: CDR1 SGHNT, CDR2 YYREEE (reference sequence).

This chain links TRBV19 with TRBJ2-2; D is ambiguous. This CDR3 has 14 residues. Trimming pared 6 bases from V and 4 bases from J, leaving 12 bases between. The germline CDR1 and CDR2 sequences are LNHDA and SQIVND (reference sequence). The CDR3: CASRGAPGTGELFF. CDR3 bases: TGTGCCAGTAGAGGAGCCCCGGGCACCGGGGAGCTGTTTTTT.

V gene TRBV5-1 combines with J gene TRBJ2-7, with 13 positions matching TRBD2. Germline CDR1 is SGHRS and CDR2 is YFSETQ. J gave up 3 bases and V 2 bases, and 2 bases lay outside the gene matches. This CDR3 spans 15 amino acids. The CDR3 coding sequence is TGCGCCAGCAGCTTACTAGCGGGGGGGAACTACGAGCAGTACTTC. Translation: CASSLLAGGNYEQYF. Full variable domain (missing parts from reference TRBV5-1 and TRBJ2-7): KAGVTQTPRYLIKTRGQQVTLSCSPISGHRSVSWYQQTPGQGLQFLFEYFSETQRNKGNFPGRFSGRQFSNSRSEMNVSTLELGDSALYLCASSLLAGGNYEQYFGPGTRLTVT.

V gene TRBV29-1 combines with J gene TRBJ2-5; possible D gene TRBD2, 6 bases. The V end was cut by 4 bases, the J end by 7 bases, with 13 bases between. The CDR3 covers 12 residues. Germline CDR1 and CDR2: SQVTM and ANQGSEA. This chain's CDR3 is CSVVVGEVTQYF. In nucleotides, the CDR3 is TGCAGCGTTGTTGTAGGGGAGGTGACCCAGTACTTC.

CDR3 DNA sequence: TGTGCCAGCAGCCCTGTGGCCTCTGGAAACACCATATATTTT. Residues: CASSPVASGNTIYF. The chain recombines TRBV4-2 with TRBJ1-3, with unresolved D. Germline lookup yields CDR1 LGHNA and CDR2 YNFKEQ. Between the trimmed V and J ends, which lost 4 bases and 0 bases, there was a span of 7 bases. This CDR3 region has 14 residues.

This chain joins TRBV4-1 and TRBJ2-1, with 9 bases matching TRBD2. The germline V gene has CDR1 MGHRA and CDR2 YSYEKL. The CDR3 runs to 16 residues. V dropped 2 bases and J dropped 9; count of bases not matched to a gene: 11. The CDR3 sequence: CASSQSWTSEGVEQFF. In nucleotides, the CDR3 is TGCGCCAGCAGCCAATCATGGACTAGCGAGGGGGTTGAGCAGTTCTTC.

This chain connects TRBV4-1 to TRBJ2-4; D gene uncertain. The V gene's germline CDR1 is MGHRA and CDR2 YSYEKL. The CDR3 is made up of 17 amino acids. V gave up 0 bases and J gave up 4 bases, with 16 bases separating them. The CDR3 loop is CASSQDLSWAPKNIQYF. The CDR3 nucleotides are TGCGCCAGCAGCCAAGATCTATCGTGGGCCCCTAAAAACATTCAGTACTTC.